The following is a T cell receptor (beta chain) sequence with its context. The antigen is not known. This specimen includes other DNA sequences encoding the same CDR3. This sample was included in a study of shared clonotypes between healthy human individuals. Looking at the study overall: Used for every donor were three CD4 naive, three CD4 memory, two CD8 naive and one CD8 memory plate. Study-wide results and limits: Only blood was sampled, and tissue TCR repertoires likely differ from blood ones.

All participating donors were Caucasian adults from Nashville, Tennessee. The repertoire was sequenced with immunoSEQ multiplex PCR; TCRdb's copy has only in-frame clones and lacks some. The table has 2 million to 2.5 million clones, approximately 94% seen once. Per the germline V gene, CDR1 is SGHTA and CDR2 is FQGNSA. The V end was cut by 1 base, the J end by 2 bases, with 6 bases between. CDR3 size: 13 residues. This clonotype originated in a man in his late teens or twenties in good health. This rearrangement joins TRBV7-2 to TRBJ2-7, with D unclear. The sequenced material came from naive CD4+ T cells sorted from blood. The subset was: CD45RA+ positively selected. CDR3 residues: CASSLVRPYEQYF. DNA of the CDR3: TGTGCCAGCAGCTTAGTCAGGCCCTACGAGCAGTACTTC.